The 30 T cell receptor beta chains in this list originate from one sample, sequenced in a study of T cells in Graves' hyperthyroidism and ophthalmopathy. The TCR beta CDR3 regions underwent amplification using RNA transcripts as the source. Initially, a first-round RT-PCR of the TCR CDR3 employed the HTBI primer set. Via MiXCR, TCRdb re-called the multiplex PCR reads, giving one row per CDR3 protein. The sample lists more than 500,000 distinct CDR3 sequences, roughly 15% occurring once. Sequences were obtained from blood. All receptors derive from a woman in her 30s with Graves' hyperthyroidism.

On this clonotype itself: A much bigger clone sits one base away, suggesting this may be a read error. The CDR3 is CANSYLDRVNEQFF. The CDR3 DNA follows: TGTGCCAACAGCTACTTGGACAGGGTGAATGAGCAGTTCTTC. J is TRBJ2-1 and V is TRBV9; 8 nucleotides match TRBD1. Germline CDR1 is SGDLS and CDR2 is YYNGEE. The CDR3 is 14 residues long.

This clonotype was detected a few times. The V and J genes are TRBV7-2 and TRBJ2-7, with 8 positions matching TRBD1. Trimming took 3 bases from V and 1 from J; bases not matched to a gene: 5. CDR1 and CDR2 (germline): SGHTA, FQGNSA. The CDR3 runs 15 residues. The DNA for the CDR3 is TGTGCCAGCAGCTTCGCCGGGACAGGTTCCTACGAGCAGTACTTC. Protein product: CASSFAGTGSYEQYF.

Comments on this clonotype: A clone one base away is much larger, so this may be a read error. The genes are TRBV6-1 and TRBJ2-1, with D uncertain. V lost 9 bases, J lost 5 bases, and 8 bases lay in between. Germline CDR1 MNHNS, CDR2 SASEGT. The CDR3 has 11 residues. The DNA of the CDR3 is TGTGCCAGTGTCGACCACAATGAGCAGTTCTTC. It yields the protein CASVDHNEQFF.

This chain uses TRBV11-2 with TRBJ1-3, with D hard to call. Germline V gene sequence: CDR1 SGHAT, CDR2 FQNNGV. Trimming pared 5 bases from V and 0 bases from J, leaving 11 bases between. The CDR3 runs 15 residues. Here the CDR3 reads CASSPLSVSGNTIYF. CDR3 sequence (DNA): TGTGCCAGCAGCCCCCTCTCGGTCTCTGGAAACACCATATATTTT.

At least ten counts were recorded for this clonotype. The V gene is TRBV29-1, the J gene TRBJ2-7; 14 bases are shared with TRBD2. This CDR3 is built from 15 residues. J lost 3 bases, V lost 6 bases, and 7 bases had no gene match. In germline, CDR1 is SQVTM, CDR2 ANQGSEA. CDR3 nucleotide sequence: TGCAGCGTAGCACCGGGACTAGCGGGGGTCTACGAGCAGTACTTC. Its translation: CSVAPGLAGVYEQYF.

This clonotype appeared many times. J is TRBJ2-2 and V is TRBV11-2; D not resolved. Germline lookup yields CDR1 SGHAT and CDR2 FQNNGV. This CDR3 region has 16 residues. V dropped 1 base and J dropped 2 bases, with 11 bases sitting between them. The CDR3 region is CASSLVAEINTGELFF. The CDR3 nucleotides read TGTGCCAGCAGCTTAGTGGCGGAGATAAACACCGGGGAGCTGTTTTTT.

This clonotype was picked up many times. The chain joins TRBV20-1 to TRBJ1-1, with no clear D. This CDR3 has 14 residues. V was pared by 7 bases and J by 1 base, with 16 bases between. Per germline, CDR1 DFQATT and CDR2 SNEGSKA (reference sequence). The chain's CDR3 is CSGLPDGPNTEAFF. For the CDR3, the DNA is TGCAGTGGACTTCCGGACGGGCCGAACACTGAAGCTTTCTTT.

Worth noting for this clonotype: A clone one base away is much larger, so this may be a read error. The genes are TRBV11-3 and TRBJ2-1; possible D gene TRBD2, 6 bases. This CDR3 region has 11 residues. Trimming shortened V by 9 bases and J by 7 bases, and 10 bases separated the two germline ends. Germline V gene data show CDR1 as SGHNT and CDR2 as YENEEA. This chain's CDR3 is CASHGGNEQFF. Written as DNA, the CDR3 is TGTGCCAGTCACGGGGGAAATGAGCAGTTCTTC.

Many counts were recorded for this clonotype. The chain employs TRBV5-1 and TRBJ1-2, with TRBD1 matching 9 bases. V trimming: 1 base; J trimming: 0 bases; junction bases outside the gene matches: 4. In germline, CDR1 is SGHRS, CDR2 YFSETQ. This CDR3 has 16 residues. The CDR3 is CASSLTGGTANYGYTF. The CDR3 nucleotides read TGCGCCAGCAGCTTGACAGGGGGCACAGCTAACTATGGCTACACCTTC.

This clonotype was found many times. This chain links TRBV30 with TRBJ2-1, with TRBD2 matching over 7 bases. Germline V lookup: CDR1 GTSNPN, CDR2 SVGIG (reference sequence). The CDR3 runs to 16 residues. J lost 0 bases, V lost 4 bases, and 9 bases had no gene match. CDR3 residues: CAWITPGGSSYNEQFF. The CDR3 coding sequence is TGTGCCTGGATTACACCGGGCGGGAGCTCCTACAATGAGCAGTTCTTC.

Only a few counts were recorded for this clonotype. The rearrangement joins TRBV6-5 to TRBJ1-2; D might be TRBD1 (6 bases). Germline V CDR1 and CDR2: MNHEY, SVGAGI. The CDR3 sequence is 14 residues long. The V gene lost 2 bases and the J gene lost 3 bases, with 10 bases spanning the gap. The CDR3 reads CASSYSPGDYGYTF. DNA for the CDR3: TGTGCCAGCAGTTACAGCCCAGGGGACTATGGCTACACCTTC.

V and J are TRBV5-6 and TRBJ2-7; D might be TRBD2 (5 bases). Looked up from germline, CDR1 is SGHDT and CDR2 is YYEEEE. Trimming left V 1 base short and J 0 bases short, with 11 bases between. The CDR3 has 15 residues. In nucleotides, the CDR3 is TGTGCCAGCAGCTTGAGTCGGGAAATCTCCTACGAGCAGTACTTC. As protein: CASSLSREISYEQYF.

This clonotype was seen many times. The junction departs from the called germline gene at one end, perhaps through a read error. This chain connects TRBV12-3 or TRBV12-4 to TRBJ2-5; D possibly uses TRBD1 or TRBD2 (5 bases each). This CDR3 has 13 amino acids. CDR3 DNA: TGTGCCAGCAGTCCGGGGACCCAAGGGACCCAGTACTTC. The encoded protein is CASSPGTQGTQYF.

The V and J genes are TRBV28 and TRBJ1-6; 8 bases are shared with TRBD1. The J segment lost 8 bases and the V segment lost 2 bases, leaving 5 bases of the junction unmatched. The V gene's germline CDR1 is MDHEN and CDR2 SYDVKM. This CDR3 is built from 15 residues. The CDR3 protein is CASSLILQGDSPLHF. The CDR3 DNA reads as TGTGCCAGCAGTTTAATTTTACAGGGGGATTCACCCCTCCACTTT.

This clonotype appeared many times. The gene calls are TRBV20-1 and TRBJ2-3; the match to TRBD1 covers 12 bases. The CDR3 covers 14 residues. Trimming took 6 bases from V and 7 from J; bases not matched to a gene: 8. Germline V lookup: CDR1 DFQATT, CDR2 SNEGSKA (reference sequence). The CDR3 sequence is CSAPPGTGGYTQYF. The DNA for the CDR3 is TGCAGTGCGCCACCCGGGACAGGGGGCTATACGCAGTATTTT.

CDR3 amino acids: CSARPLAGGRTGELFF. CDR3 nucleotides: TGCAGTGCTAGACCCCTCGCCGGAGGGCGAACCGGGGAGCTGTTTTTT. The rearrangement uses TRBV20-1 and TRBJ2-2; maybe TRBD2 (6 bases). This CDR3 has 16 amino acids. Germline CDR1 and CDR2: DFQATT and SNEGSKA (reference sequence). Deletions cut 2 bases from V and 5 bases from J, with 18 bases between.

This clonotype has ten or more counts. The V and J genes are TRBV20-1 and TRBJ2-1; 14 bases agree with TRBD2. The germline V gene encodes CDR1 DFQATT and CDR2 SNEGSKA (reference sequence). This CDR3 has 20 residues. Losses at the gene ends were 2 bases for V and 1 base for J; bases not matched to a gene: 13. In DNA form, the CDR3 reads TGCAGTGCTAGACCCCCGGGGGGACTAGCGGGAGATTGGTCCTACAATGAGCAGTTCTTC. This gives the protein CSARPPGGLAGDWSYNEQFF.

The CDR3 protein is CSARSGPGGNTIYF. DNA for the CDR3: TGCAGTGCTAGGAGCGGGCCAGGGGGAAACACCATATATTTT. The chain is built from TRBV20-1 and TRBJ1-3; D may be TRBD1 (5 bases). Between the trimmed V and J ends, which lost 3 bases and 4 bases, there was a span of 13 bases. There are 14 residues in the CDR3. CDR1 and CDR2 (germline): DFQATT, SNEGSKA (reference sequence).

The CDR3 DNA follows: TGCGCCAGCAGCCCGGAACAGAGGTTGGCAGACCCTCCGCGCTCCTACGAGCAGTACTTC. As protein: CASSPEQRLADPPRSYEQYF. The chain has TRBV5-1 and TRBJ2-7; unclear D gene. Germline CDR1 is SGHRS and CDR2 is YFSETQ. V was cut by 4 bases and J by 0 bases, with 29 bases left in between. CDR3 length: 20 residues.

This clonotype has ten or more counts. The chain uses TRBV20-1 and TRBJ2-3; D unresolved. This CDR3 contains 12 residues. V gave up 0 bases and J gave up 4 bases, with 5 bases separating them. Per the germline V gene, CDR1 is DFQATT and CDR2 is SNEGSKA (reference sequence). CDR3 sequence: CSARDSSDTQYF. CDR3 nucleotide sequence: TGCAGTGCTAGAGATTCTTCAGATACGCAGTATTTT.

The gene calls are TRBV6-1 and TRBJ1-4; D is unresolved. This CDR3 is 15 amino acids long. CDR1 is MNHNS, CDR2 SASEGT, per germline. Trimming took off 0 bases at V and 0 bases at J, with 5 bases between the two ends. CDR3 coding DNA: TGTGCCAGCAGTGAAGCCGTAGCAACTAATGAAAAACTGTTTTTT. Translated, it gives CASSEAVATNEKLFF.

The rearrangement links TRBV30 to TRBJ2-5; 11 bases fit TRBD2. V dropped 7 bases and J dropped 7; count of bases not matched to a gene: 8. This CDR3 is 13 amino acids long. Germline CDR1 is GTSNPN and CDR2 is SVGIG (reference sequence). CDR3 DNA: TGTGCCTCGGATTTAGCGGGAGGGGGGACCCAGTACTTC. This encodes CASDLAGGGTQYF.

The chain carries TRBV18 and TRBJ2-1; D call uncertain. This CDR3 has 13 residues. The germline CDR1 and CDR2 sequences are KGHSH and LQKENI. The V gene lost 0 bases and the J gene lost 9 bases, with 9 bases spanning the gap. The CDR3 nucleotides are TGTGCCAGCTCACCACCGAACGGAATTGAGCAGTTCTTC. Protein product: CASSPPNGIEQFF.

In this sample, this clonotype turned up many times. The V and J genes are TRBV30 and TRBJ1-5, with D perhaps matching TRBD1 (6 bases). Per germline, CDR1 GTSNPN and CDR2 SVGIG (reference sequence). Between the trimmed V and J ends, which lost 0 bases and 0 bases, there was a span of 9 bases. CDR3 length: 15 amino acids. The DNA for the CDR3 is TGTGCCTGGAGTGTGGGGGGCTATAGCAATCAGCCCCAGCATTTT. It specifies CAWSVGGYSNQPQHF.

This clonotype was counted at least ten times. The V and J genes are TRBV2 and TRBJ2-1; no clear D gene. This CDR3 is 14 amino acids long. The V end was cut by 4 bases, the J end by 8 bases, with 15 bases between. Germline values: CDR1 SNHLY, CDR2 FYNNEI. The DNA of the CDR3 is TGTGCCAGCAGTGGTCCCCCAGCGAGCGATGAGCAGTTCTTC. Its protein is CASSGPPASDEQFF. The full variable domain, its missing parts supplied by reference TRBV2 and TRBJ2-1, is EPEVTQTPSHQVTQMGQEVILRCVPISNHLYFYWYRQILGQKVEFLVSFYNNEISEKSEIFDDQFSVERPDGSNFTLKIRSTKLEDSAMYFCASSGPPASDEQFFGPGTRLTVL.

The rearrangement joins TRBV5-1 to TRBJ2-1, with 9 positions matching TRBD2. Germline-derived CDR1 and CDR2 are SGHRS and YFSETQ. Losses at the gene ends were 0 bases for V and 10 bases for J; bases not matched to a gene: 11. This CDR3 comprises 16 residues. The chain's CDR3 is CASSLAGTSFFGEQFF. As DNA, the CDR3 is TGCGCCAGCAGCTTGGCCGGGACTAGCTTTTTCGGAGAGCAGTTCTTC.

The CDR3 reads CSAGDQGFSSYEQYF. In nucleotides, the CDR3 is TGCAGTGCTGGGGATCAGGGGTTTTCCTCCTACGAGCAGTACTTC. The V gene is TRBV20-1, the J gene TRBJ2-7, with D tentatively TRBD1 (6 bases). Germline CDR1 and CDR2: DFQATT and SNEGSKA (reference sequence). V lost 5 bases, J lost 0 bases, and 17 bases lay in between. CDR3 length equals 15 residues.

This clonotype was counted at least ten times. The V and J genes are TRBV30 and TRBJ1-2; 9 nucleotides match TRBD1. The CDR3 consists of 15 residues. The trim removed 3 bases at V and 0 bases at J, leaving 5 bases unmatched. Germline CDR1 reads GTSNPN; CDR2 reads SVGIG (reference sequence). The CDR3 is CAWRATGGANYGYTF. Here the CDR3 DNA reads TGTGCCTGGAGGGCGACAGGGGGAGCTAACTATGGCTACACCTTC.

This clonotype has ten or more counts. The V and J genes are TRBV7-9 and TRBJ1-1; D perhaps matches TRBD1 (6 bases). CDR1 is SEHNR, CDR2 FQNEAQ, per germline (reference sequence). Trimming removed 5 bases at V and 0 bases at J, with 16 bases between. This CDR3 contains 16 residues. CDR3 nucleotide sequence: TGTGCCAGCAGCGATTCCATAGGACAGTTGAACACTGAAGCTTTCTTT. Protein sequence: CASSDSIGQLNTEAFF.

The rearrangement links TRBV5-1 to TRBJ2-3, with D perhaps TRBD1 (6 bases). V lost 8 bases and J lost 1, with 29 bases in between. The germline V gene has CDR1 SGHRS and CDR2 YFSETQ. The CDR3 spans 19 residues. The CDR3, as DNA: TGCGCCAGAAACTCCTTGAGGACAGAAGTTCCCTGGGGCACAGATACGCAGTATTTT. Translation gives CARNSLRTEVPWGTDTQYF.